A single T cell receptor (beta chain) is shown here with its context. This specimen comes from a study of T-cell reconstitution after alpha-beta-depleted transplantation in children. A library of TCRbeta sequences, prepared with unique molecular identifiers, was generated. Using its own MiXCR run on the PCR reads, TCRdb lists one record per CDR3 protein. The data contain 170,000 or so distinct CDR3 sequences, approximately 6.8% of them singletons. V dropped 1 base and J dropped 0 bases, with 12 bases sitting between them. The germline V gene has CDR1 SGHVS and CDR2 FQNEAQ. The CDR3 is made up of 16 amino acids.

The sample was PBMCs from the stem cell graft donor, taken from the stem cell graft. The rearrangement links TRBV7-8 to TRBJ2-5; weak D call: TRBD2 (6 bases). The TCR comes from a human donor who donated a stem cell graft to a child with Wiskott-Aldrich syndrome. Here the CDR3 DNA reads TGTGCCAGCAGCTTAGTGGGCGGAGGGTACCAAGAGACCCAGTACTTC. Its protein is CASSLVGGGYQETQYF.